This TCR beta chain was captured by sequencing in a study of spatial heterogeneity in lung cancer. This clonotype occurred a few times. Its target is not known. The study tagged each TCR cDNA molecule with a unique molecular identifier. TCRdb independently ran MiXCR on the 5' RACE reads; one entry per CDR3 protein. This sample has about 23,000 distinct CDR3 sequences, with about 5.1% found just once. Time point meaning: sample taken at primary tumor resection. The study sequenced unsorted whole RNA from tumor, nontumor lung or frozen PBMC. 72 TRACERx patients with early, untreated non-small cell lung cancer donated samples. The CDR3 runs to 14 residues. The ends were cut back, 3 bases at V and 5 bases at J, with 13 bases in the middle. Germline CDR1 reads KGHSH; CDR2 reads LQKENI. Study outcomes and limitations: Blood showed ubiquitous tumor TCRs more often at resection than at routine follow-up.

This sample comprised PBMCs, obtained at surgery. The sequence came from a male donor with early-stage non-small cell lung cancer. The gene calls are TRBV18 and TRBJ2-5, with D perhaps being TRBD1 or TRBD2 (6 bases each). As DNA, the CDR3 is TGTGCCAGCTCACCCTTGGGGGGCTTGGAGACCCAGTACTTC. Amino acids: CASSPLGGLETQYF.